This passage covers 23 T cell receptor beta chains from one sample sequenced in a study of response to subunit inactivated influenza vaccine. TCRdb itself ran the RT-PCR reads through MiXCR, one entry per CDR3 protein. The sample records about 570,000 distinct CDR3 sequences, roughly 10% being singletons. In addition, the sample was reused for a study of T cells expressing NK-cell markers. This second report adds: TCR beta libraries carry UMIs added by 5'RACE template switching.

The source was PBMCs from blood, collected on the day of vaccination. The receptor source for this set is a man aged 45-65 years who received an inactivated influenza vaccine.

This clonotype turned up a few times. V usage is TRBV12-5 and J usage is TRBJ2-5, with 13 bases aligning to TRBD2. V lost 2 bases, J lost 5 bases, and 11 bases stayed unmatched. The CDR3 loop spans 18 amino acids. Per the germline V gene, CDR1 is LGHNT and CDR2 is FRNRAP. CDR3 nucleotides: TGTGCTAGTGGTTTGTACCTTGGACTAGCGGGAGTAGAGGAGACCCAGTACTTC. Translated, it gives CASGLYLGLAGVEETQYF.

V and J are TRBV20-1 and TRBJ2-5; D uncertain. Trimming shortened V by 0 bases and J by 0 bases, and 8 bases separated the two germline ends. CDR1 and CDR2 from the germline V gene are DFQATT and SNEGSKA (reference sequence). The CDR3 length is 14 residues. For the CDR3, the DNA is TGCAGTGCTAGAGATTGGGCCGACCAAGAGACCCAGTACTTC. It codes for CSARDWADQETQYF.

This clonotype was recorded many times. This chain joins TRBV7-2 and TRBJ2-5; D is unclear. CDR3 size: 14 residues. V lost 1 base, J lost 5 bases, and 11 bases lay in between. The V gene's germline CDR1 is SGHTA and CDR2 FQGNSA. CDR3 in DNA: TGTGCCAGCAGCTTAGTTCCGATCCGGGAGACCCAGTACTTC. This encodes CASSLVPIRETQYF.

The rearrangement joins TRBV7-2 to TRBJ2-3, with 9 bases lining up with TRBD2. J gave up 4 bases and V 6 bases, and 8 bases lay outside the gene matches. The CDR3 totals 15 residues. Germline values: CDR1 SGHTA, CDR2 FQGNSA. CDR3 DNA sequence: TGTGCCAGCAGGCCCCCGGGACTAGCCTCAGATACGCAGTATTTT. As protein: CASRPPGLASDTQYF.

The chain carries TRBV7-2 and TRBJ2-7; no firm D call. The CDR3 extends over 15 amino acids. Between the trimmed V and J ends, which lost 5 bases and 0 bases, there was a span of 14 bases. Germline V gene data show CDR1 as SGHTA and CDR2 as FQGNSA. The CDR3 nucleotides read TGTGCCAGCAGCCCAACCCTGGCTCCCTCCTACGAGCAGTACTTC. The encoded protein is CASSPTLAPSYEQYF.

The gene calls are TRBV4-1 and TRBJ1-5, with D possibly being TRBD1 (5 bases). CDR1 MGHRA and CDR2 YSYEKL come from the germline V gene. V shed 0 bases and J shed 2 bases, with 8 bases lying between them. The CDR3 totals 15 residues. CDR3 in DNA: TGCGCCAGCAGCCAAGATGGACAACGCAATCAGCCCCAGCATTTT. Its translation: CASSQDGQRNQPQHF.

The chain has TRBV30 and TRBJ2-5; no firm D call. Trimming took off 0 bases at V and 5 bases at J, with 7 bases between the two ends. The CDR3 spans 12 residues. In germline, CDR1 is GTSNPN, CDR2 SVGIG (reference sequence). The CDR3: CAWSVGLETQYF. In DNA, the CDR3 is TGTGCCTGGAGTGTAGGCCTGGAGACCCAGTACTTC.

This clonotype has a handful of counts. The chain carries TRBV12-3 or TRBV12-4 and TRBJ2-7; D is possibly TRBD2 (5 bases). The CDR3 runs to 13 residues. Trimming shortened V by 1 base and J by 5 bases, and 9 bases separated the two germline ends. CDR3 region: CASSLVRRDEQYF. CDR3 coding DNA: TGTGCCAGCAGTTTAGTCAGGCGGGACGAGCAGTACTTC.

The chain joins TRBV20-1 to TRBJ2-5; 7 nucleotides align to TRBD1. CDR1 and CDR2 from the germline V gene are DFQATT and SNEGSKA (reference sequence). Germline trimming cut 4 bases from V and 7 bases from J; bases unmatched to any gene: 9. The CDR3 spans 13 residues. CDR3 nucleotides: TGCAGTGCTAAGACAGGGCCAAGGAGGACCCAGTACTTC. This encodes CSAKTGPRRTQYF.

The chain combines TRBV28 with TRBJ2-2, with D unresolved. CDR1 and CDR2 from the germline V gene are MDHEN and SYDVKM. CDR3 length equals 15 residues. Trimming left V 7 bases short and J 10 bases short, with 22 bases between. The CDR3 region is CASTLTRTLTQELFF. CDR3 nucleotides: TGTGCCAGCACCCTGACAAGGACCCTTACGCAGGAGCTGTTTTTT.

This clonotype was counted many times. The rearrangement links TRBV7-2 to TRBJ2-7; D gene ambiguous. CDR1 is SGHTA, CDR2 FQGNSA, per germline. There are 13 residues in the CDR3. Trimming left V 5 bases short and J 2 bases short, with 10 bases between. The CDR3 spells CASSPRPAYEQYF. The DNA of the CDR3 is TGTGCCAGCAGCCCACGACCGGCCTACGAGCAGTACTTC.

The table lists this clonotype with a few counts. The chain carries TRBV29-1 and TRBJ2-1; 8 positions agree with TRBD2. This CDR3 is 14 amino acids long. V was pared by 4 bases and J by 6 bases, with 8 bases of the junction left unmatched. CDR1 SQVTM and CDR2 ANQGSEA come from the germline V gene. The CDR3 nucleotides read TGCAGCGTTGGCAAGCGGGAGCGGGGCAATGAGCAGTTCTTC. Translation: CSVGKRERGNEQFF.

In its sample, this clonotype was seen a few times. The chain uses TRBV20-1 and TRBJ2-7; tentatively, D is TRBD1 (5 bases). The CDR3 is made up of 13 amino acids. V lost 6 bases, J lost 0 bases, and 12 bases lay in between. The germline V gene encodes CDR1 DFQATT and CDR2 SNEGSKA (reference sequence). The CDR3 sequence is CSAIDSTSYEQYF. The CDR3 DNA follows: TGCAGTGCAATAGACAGTACCTCCTACGAGCAGTACTTC.

The chain carries TRBV7-9 and TRBJ2-3; 10 bases map to TRBD2. Germline V CDR1 and CDR2: SEHNR, FQNEAQ (reference sequence). The CDR3 totals 17 residues. Losses at the gene ends were 5 bases for V and 0 bases for J; bases not matched to a gene: 8. CDR3 nucleotides: TGTGCCAGCAGCCAAGTGATAGCGGGGGGAAGCACAGATACGCAGTATTTT. Its translation: CASSQVIAGGSTDTQYF.

Here the CDR3 reads CASSPRDRVIWETQYF. CDR3 sequence (DNA): TGTGCCAGCAGCCCCCGGGACAGGGTTATATGGGAGACCCAGTACTTC. V and J are TRBV7-2 and TRBJ2-5; TRBD1 matches at 9 bases. J lost 5 bases, V lost 5 bases, and 12 bases had no gene match. Looked up from germline, CDR1 is SGHTA and CDR2 is FQGNSA. This CDR3 has 16 amino acids. The full variable domain, its missing parts supplied by reference TRBV7-2 and TRBJ2-5, is GAGVSQSPSNKVTEKGKDVELRCDPISGHTALYWYRQSLGQGLEFLIYFQGNSAPDKSGLPSDRFSAERTGGSVSTLTIQRTQQEDSAVYLCASSPRDRVIWETQYFGPGTRLLVL.

The chain recombines TRBV7-9 with TRBJ2-5, with D possibly TRBD1 on 5 matching bases. CDR1 is SEHNR and CDR2 is FQNEAQ in the germline V gene (reference sequence). The V gene lost 5 bases and the J gene lost 5 bases, with 15 bases spanning the gap. The CDR3 loop spans 14 amino acids. The CDR3 is CASSPPGLSETQYF. In DNA, the CDR3 is TGTGCCAGCAGCCCACCAGGGTTGAGCGAGACCCAGTACTTC.

The chain is built from TRBV12-3 or TRBV12-4 and TRBJ1-4, with TRBD1 as a possible D gene (6 bases). V was clipped by 5 bases and J by 7 bases, with 17 bases between them. The CDR3 runs to 15 residues. As DNA, the CDR3 is TGTGCCAGCAGTCCGGCGGGGGGCAGGAGTGAAAAACTGTTTTTT. It yields the protein CASSPAGGRSEKLFF.

The chain joins TRBV20-1 to TRBJ2-5; D is uncertain. With 2 bases removed from V and 2 bases from J, the gap between germline ends came to 9 bases. Germline V gene data show CDR1 as DFQATT and CDR2 as SNEGSKA (reference sequence). This CDR3 has 13 residues. CDR3 region: CSARQILQETQYF. The CDR3 DNA reads as TGCAGTGCTAGACAGATTCTTCAAGAGACCCAGTACTTC.

V usage is TRBV20-1 and J usage is TRBJ2-5; 9 positions match TRBD2. Germline loops: CDR1 DFQATT, CDR2 SNEGSKA (reference sequence). This CDR3 region has 16 residues. The ends lost 1 base at V and 4 bases at J; junction bases unmatched: 10. The CDR3 loop is CSARGATGTSRETQYF. The CDR3 coding sequence is TGCAGTGCTAGAGGCGCTACCGGGACTAGCAGAGAGACCCAGTACTTC.

This clonotype was counted many times. V and J are TRBV9 and TRBJ2-3, with 9 bases lining up with TRBD2. Germline V CDR1 and CDR2: SGDLS, YYNGEE. The CDR3 is made up of 15 amino acids. The V and J ends lost 2 bases and 2 bases, in that order; junction bases with no gene match: 3. The CDR3 bases are TGTGCCAGCAGCGTTGGGACTAGCTCCACAGATACGCAGTATTTT. It yields the protein CASSVGTSSTDTQYF.

This clonotype occurred many times. This rearrangement joins TRBV7-3 to TRBJ2-3; unclear D gene. This CDR3 has 15 residues. V was cut by 2 bases and J by 0 bases, with 9 bases left in between. Per germline, CDR1 SGHTA and CDR2 FQGTGA. This CDR3 is CASSLDGWSTDTQYF. The CDR3 bases are TGTGCCAGCAGCTTAGACGGATGGAGCACAGATACGCAGTATTTT.

This clonotype has more than one count but fewer than ten. The genes are TRBV28 and TRBJ2-7; tentative D call: TRBD2 (6 bases). This CDR3 has 15 residues. Trimming took off 7 bases at V and 4 bases at J, with 20 bases between the two ends. Per germline, CDR1 MDHEN and CDR2 SYDVKM. This chain's CDR3 is CASNLAPGVGYEQYF. The CDR3 DNA follows: TGTGCCAGCAACCTGGCGCCGGGGGTGGGGTACGAGCAGTACTTC.

This clonotype appeared many times. This chain joins TRBV18 and TRBJ1-3; unclear D gene. Germline CDR1 and CDR2: KGHSH and LQKENI. The CDR3 extends over 14 amino acids. Trimming stripped 2 bases from V and 0 bases from J, with 5 bases between. DNA of the CDR3: TGTGCCAGCTCACCAAGTGGCTCTGGAAACACCATATATTTT. Residues: CASSPSGSGNTIYF.